The 21 T cell receptor beta chains presented below share a single source sample, sequenced in a study of tumor-infiltrating lymphocytes in primary liver carcinoma. The tissue used was unsorted bulk material of roughly 17-32 mg. RNA and DNA were co-extracted from it with the AllPrep DNA/RNA mini kit. A constant-region primer served to make TCR beta cDNA from 500 to 550 ng total RNA. The TCR beta library was amplified through three nested multiplex PCR rounds in a modified ARM-PCR procedure. Use of TRBV1-TRBV30 forward primers with a C-beta reverse primer characterized the first two PCR rounds, which lasted about 11 cycles each. TCRdb reanalysed the multiplex PCR reads using MiXCR and keeps one entry per CDR3 protein. The sample lists 99,000 or so distinct CDR3 sequences; more than 60% were seen once. The sequenced sample consisted of liver tumor tissue from sampling region 5. The subset was: tumor region T5, tumor centre. Receptors originate from a woman aged 55-70 years with primary liver carcinoma and hepatitis B virus infection.

There are a few counts of this clonotype. A single base separates this from a much larger clone, so it may be a read error. Given the absence of the conserved phenylalanine or tryptophan at the CDR3 end, a read error is likely. The chain couples TRBV29-1 to TRBJ2-3; possible D gene TRBD2, 5 bases. Deletions cut 8 bases from V and 5 bases from J, with 14 bases between. Germline V lookup: CDR1 SQVTM, CDR2 ANQGSEA. The length of the CDR3 is 12 residues. The CDR3 nucleotides read TGCAGCCTAAACGCTGCGGGAGATACGCAGTATCTT. Its protein product is CSLNAAGDTQYL.

Concerning this clonotype: The junction differs from germline at one of its ends, possibly a read error. V usage is TRBV11-3 and J usage is TRBJ2-1; the D is unclear. CDR3 length equals 17 residues. Germline V gives CDR1 SGHNT, CDR2 YENEEA. The CDR3 DNA sequence: TGTGCCTGCAGCTTAGATCTCGGCCTACGTGTTTACAATGAGCAGTTCTTC. Translated: CACSLDLGLRVYNEQFF.

The chain joins TRBV11-2 to TRBJ2-5, with TRBD1 matching over 11 bases. V was clipped by 10 bases and J by 5 bases; unmatched bases: 9. Germline V gene data show CDR1 as SGHAT and CDR2 as FQNNGV. The CDR3 is 14 amino acids. The CDR3 DNA sequence: TGTGCCATTAGATGGACAGGGGGCGCGGAGACCCAGTACTTC. Protein sequence: CAIRWTGGAETQYF.

With regard to this clonotype: This is likely a read error, given that the CDR3 carries no conserved phenylalanine or tryptophan at its end. V and J are TRBV28 and TRBJ2-7; TRBD1 is a possible D gene (6 bases). This CDR3 has 12 residues. Germline V gives CDR1 MDHEN, CDR2 SYDVKM. The CDR3 nucleotides read TGTGCCTGCAGAACGGGACAATACGAGCAGTACCTC. The encoded protein is CACRTGQYEQYL.

This clonotype was recorded at least ten times. V and J are TRBV5-1 and TRBJ1-4; 8 bases line up with TRBD1. Looked up from germline, CDR1 is SGHRS and CDR2 is YFSETQ. V was clipped by 3 bases and J by 7 bases; unmatched bases: 8. The CDR3 consists of 15 residues. This CDR3 reads CASSSGQGMIEKLFF. DNA for the CDR3: TGCGCCAGCAGCTCAGGACAGGGAATGATTGAAAAACTGTTTTTT. Looking up the rest from reference TRBV5-1 and TRBJ1-4 gives the full variable domain: KAGVTQTPRYLIKTRGQQVTLSCSPISGHRSVSWYQQTPGQGLQFLFEYFSETQRNKGNFPGRFSGRQFSNSRSEMNVSTLELGDSALYLCASSSGQGMIEKLFFGSGTQLSVL.

As concerns this clonotype: The junction does not match germline at one end; this may be a read error. In nucleotides, the CDR3 is TGCAGCGTTGAAGATGGCAGACAGGGGTTCTATGACTACATCTTC. Encoded protein: CSVEDGRQGFYDYIF. The rearrangement uses TRBV29-1 and TRBJ1-2; the match to TRBD1 covers 8 bases. In germline, CDR1 is SQVTM, CDR2 ANQGSEA. This CDR3 comprises 15 residues.

This clonotype has a single count. Germline and junction disagree at one end, which may indicate a read error. The chain combines TRBV11-2 with TRBJ1-1; TRBD1 aligns across 7 bases. CDR1 is SGHAT and CDR2 is FQNNGV in the germline V gene. The CDR3 contains 14 residues. The CDR3 reads CASGLGQATGEAFF. The CDR3 DNA follows: TGTGCCAGCGGCTTAGGACAGGCGACGGGTGAAGCTTTTTTT.

About this clonotype: A read error may account for a junction end that differs from germline. The J gene is TRBJ2-6, the V gene TRBV28, with TRBD1 matching over 7 bases. The CDR3 has 12 amino acids. Looked up from germline, CDR1 is MDHEN and CDR2 is SYDVKM. The CDR3 loop is CARNDRANVLTF. CDR3 DNA: TGTGCCAGAAACGACAGGGCCAACGTCCTGACCTTC.

This clonotype showed up many times. At one boundary the junction diverges from the germline segment, which might be a read error. J is TRBJ2-1 and V is TRBV10-1; 7 bases map to TRBD2. Germline V gene lookup returns CDR1 WNHNN and CDR2 SYGVQD (reference sequence). This CDR3 is built from 15 residues. CDR3 nucleotide sequence: TGCGCCAGCGGTGAAAGCGGGGACTCCTACAATGAGCAGTTCTTC. Protein sequence: CASGESGDSYNEQFF.

As for this clonotype: A junction end diverges from the germline sequence, so it may reflect a read error. The rearrangement uses TRBV11-2 and TRBJ2-7, with no clear D. Per germline, CDR1 SGHAT and CDR2 FQNNGV. This CDR3 contains 12 residues. DNA for the CDR3: TGTGCCTGCAGTTCCGTGGGTTACGAGCAGTACTTC. Translation: CACSSVGYEQYF.

To note about this clonotype: The junction shows a germline mismatch at one end, possibly a read error. V usage is TRBV11-2 and J usage is TRBJ2-3; D not certain. This CDR3 is built from 15 residues. Germline V gives CDR1 SGHAT, CDR2 FQNNGV. The CDR3 spells CASSPLVGPTDTQYF. The CDR3 bases are TGTGCCAGCAGCCCACTGGTGGGCCCCACAGACACGCAGTATTTT. The entire variable domain, with the rest obtained from reference TRBV11-2 and TRBJ2-3, is as follows: EAGVAQSPRYKIIEKRQSVAFWCNPISGHATLYWYQQILGQGPKLLIQFQNNGVVDDSQLPKDRFSAERLKGVDSTLKIQPAKLEDSAVYLCASSPLVGPTDTQYFGPGTRLTVL.

V and J are TRBV11-2 and TRBJ2-1, with D possibly being TRBD2 (5 bases). V shed 5 bases and J shed 6 bases, with 20 bases lying between them. The CDR3 spans 16 residues. From germline, CDR1 is SGHAT and CDR2 FQNNGV. The CDR3 loop reads CASSRLNPGIANEQFF. Written as DNA, the CDR3 is TGTGCCAGCAGCCGACTGAACCCCGGGATTGCCAATGAGCAGTTCTTC.

A word on this clonotype: The CDR3 carries no conserved terminal phenylalanine or tryptophan, so it likely arises from a read error. The chain has TRBV5-4 and TRBJ2-2; a weak D match, TRBD1 (6 bases). CDR1 and CDR2 from the germline V gene are SGHNT and YYREEE (reference sequence). The CDR3 is made up of 14 amino acids. Trimming removed 3 bases at V and 6 bases at J, with 12 bases between. The CDR3, as DNA: TGTGCCAGCAGCTCGGGGACAAGTCCCGGGGAGCTGTTTTCT. It encodes CASSSGTSPGELFS.

Concerning this clonotype itself: The junction and the germline gene differ at one end; a read error may be behind it. The chain carries TRBV29-1 and TRBJ2-1, with D possibly being TRBD1 (9 bases). The germline V gene has CDR1 SQVTM and CDR2 ANQGSEA. The CDR3 loop spans 24 amino acids. The CDR3, as DNA: TGTATTGTTGAAGGTTTGACAGGGGGTCGGCAAATTTACAGCGGGAGTATATCTAGGGATGAGCAGTTCTTC. It is translated as CIVEGLTGGRQIYSGSISRDEQFF.

The chain recombines TRBV18 with TRBJ2-2, with 13 bases lining up with TRBD2. The CDR3 covers 18 residues. V lost 1 base to trimming and J lost 0 bases; unmatched junction nucleotides: 2. Germline V gene data show CDR1 as KGHSH and CDR2 as LQKENI. The CDR3 is CASSPRLAGGSNTGELFF. Here the CDR3 DNA reads TGTGCCAGCTCACCACGACTAGCGGGAGGATCGAACACCGGGGAGCTGTTTTTT.

Concerning this clonotype: The conserved phenylalanine or tryptophan is not found at the CDR3 terminus, so this likely reflects a read error. The V and J genes are TRBV6-6 and TRBJ2-7, with D maybe TRBD2 (5 bases). The V and J ends lost 8 bases and 7 bases respectively, with 18 bases between them. The CDR3 runs 13 residues. Germline V CDR1 and CDR2: MNHNY, SVGAGI (reference sequence). The CDR3 loop reads CASWEAEGREQYS. The CDR3 nucleotides are TGTGCCAGCTGGGAAGCGGAAGGCAGGGAGCAGTACTCC.

On this clonotype itself: The junction departs from germline at one end; a sequencing error may be responsible. The chain combines TRBV11-2 with TRBJ2-1; a weak D match, TRBD1 (6 bases). The CDR3 totals 15 residues. The V gene's germline CDR1 is SGHAT and CDR2 FQNNGV. The CDR3 nucleotides read TGTGCCAGCAGCATGCCGGAATTATGGGACAATGAGGAGTTCTTC. Protein product: CASSMPELWDNEEFF. Drawing the rest from reference TRBV11-2 and TRBJ2-1, the complete variable domain is EAGVAQSPRYKIIEKRQSVAFWCNPISGHATLYWYQQILGQGPKLLIQFQNNGVVDDSQLPKDRFSAERLKGVDSTLKIQPAKLEDSAVYLCASSMPELWDNEEFFGPGTRLTVL.

Turning to this clonotype: The junction and the germline gene differ at one end; a read error may be behind it. The J gene is TRBJ2-1, the V gene TRBV11-2, with 9 bases identical to TRBD2. Germline V gene data show CDR1 as SGHAT and CDR2 as FQNNGV. CDR3 length equals 14 residues. CDR3 sequence (DNA): TGTGCCAGCAGCTTGGGAATAGCGGGAGATGAACAGTTCTTC. This translates into CASSLGIAGDEQFF.

The chain recombines TRBV29-1 with TRBJ2-1; 10 bases map to TRBD1. Germline loops: CDR1 SQVTM, CDR2 ANQGSEA. This CDR3 spans 15 amino acids. With V trimmed by 4 bases and J by 6 bases, 9 bases remained unmatched. The CDR3 DNA sequence: TGCAGCGTTGTCGAGTTGACAGGGGGCATCAATGAGCAGTTCTTC. Protein: CSVVELTGGINEQFF.

Points on this clonotype: At one end the junction does not follow the germline gene, possibly because of a read error. V usage is TRBV6-6 and J usage is TRBJ2-3; 8 positions match TRBD1. Germline CDR1 is MNHNY and CDR2 is SVGAGI (reference sequence). This CDR3 is built from 13 residues. As DNA, the CDR3 is TGTGCCAGCAGTTTGACAGGGGTAAATGTGCAGTGTTTT. Its translation: CASSLTGVNVQCF.

This clonotype was detected many times. This sequence joins TRBV6-6 and TRBJ2-3; the D gene is possibly TRBD2 (5 bases). Trimming took 0 bases from V and 2 from J, leaving 12 bases between them. Per the germline V gene, CDR1 is MNHNY and CDR2 is SVGAGI (reference sequence). The CDR3 loop spans 16 amino acids. CDR3 in amino acids: CASSYSIRDATDTQYF. In DNA, the CDR3 is TGTGCCAGCAGTTACTCGATTCGGGATGCCACAGATACGCAGTATTTT.